The 16 T cell receptor beta chains below come from one sample, sequenced in a study of cytomegalovirus exposure and HLA in healthy donors. 60 Vbeta and 13 Jbeta primers were used in PCR. Sequencing was performed with immunoSEQ multiplex PCR; in TCRdb, only in-frame clones are kept and a portion is missing. The sample holds approximately 300,000 clones; approximately 84% are singletons and the top ten take roughly 2%. Sequences were obtained from PBMCs. These receptors came from a woman aged 40 to 49 in good health and CMV-seropositive.

This sequence joins TRBV18 and TRBJ2-1; no firm D call. V was pared by 2 bases and J by 7 bases, with 9 bases between. The CDR3 runs to 13 residues. CDR1 KGHSH and CDR2 LQKENI come from the germline V gene. This CDR3 is CASSPYPENEQFF. The CDR3 nucleotides are TGTGCCAGCTCACCATACCCTGAGAATGAGCAGTTCTTC.

This chain connects TRBV11-2 to TRBJ2-7, with 9 bases fitting TRBD2. Losses at the gene ends were 5 bases for V and 6 bases for J; bases not matched to a gene: 5. The CDR3 is 13 amino acids. Germline assignment: CDR1 SGHAT and CDR2 FQNNGV. CDR3 amino acids: CASSLAGSPEQYF. The CDR3 region has the DNA TGTGCCAGCAGCCTAGCGGGATCCCCCGAGCAGTACTTC.

The rearrangement joins TRBV7-9 to TRBJ2-4; TRBD1 matches 9 bases. CDR1 and CDR2 (germline): SEHNR, FQNEAQ (reference sequence). Trimming took 3 bases from V and 8 from J; bases not matched to a gene: 8. The CDR3 extends over 15 amino acids. CDR3 amino acids: CASSFAGTGTDIQYF. CDR3 bases: TGTGCCAGCAGCTTCGCCGGGACAGGGACGGACATTCAGTACTTC.

This clone has just a few counts. The J gene is TRBJ1-3, the V gene TRBV7-9, with D tentatively TRBD1 (6 bases). The germline gives CDR1 SEHNR, CDR2 FQNEAQ (reference sequence). V was cut by 3 bases and J by 0 bases, with 9 bases left in between. CDR3 length: 15 amino acids. The CDR3 is CASSFRGGSGNTIYF. CDR3 nucleotide sequence: TGTGCCAGCAGCTTCAGAGGGGGCTCTGGAAACACCATATATTTT.

The chain has TRBV7-2 and TRBJ1-4; the D gene is possibly TRBD1 (6 bases). Germline V gives CDR1 SGHTA, CDR2 FQGNSA. This CDR3 region has 15 residues. V was clipped by 0 bases and J by 3 bases, with 8 bases between them. CDR3 residues: CASSLAPGANEKLFF. CDR3 bases: TGTGCCAGCAGCTTAGCGCCAGGGGCTAATGAAAAACTGTTTTTT.

The chain links TRBV28 to TRBJ1-2, with 7 bases fitting TRBD1. V lost 5 bases, J lost 2 bases, and 8 bases stayed unmatched. The CDR3 spans 15 residues. In germline, CDR1 is MDHEN, CDR2 SYDVKM. Here the CDR3 reads CASSTPGTANYGYTF. In DNA form, the CDR3 reads TGTGCCAGCAGTACCCCCGGGACAGCCAACTATGGCTACACCTTC.

The chain combines TRBV5-1 with TRBJ2-1; 10 bases are shared with TRBD2. Germline CDR1 SGHRS, CDR2 YFSETQ. The CDR3 sequence is 14 residues long. Trimming cost V 3 bases and J 6 bases; bases outside gene matches: 3. In DNA form, the CDR3 reads TGCGCCAGCAGCTCAACTAGCGGGATCAATGAGCAGTTCTTC. This sequence encodes CASSSTSGINEQFF.

J is TRBJ1-1 and V is TRBV6-6; tentative D call: TRBD1 (6 bases). V lost 6 bases and J 3 bases, leaving 14 bases between the germline ends. This CDR3 has 14 residues. Germline V gene lookup returns CDR1 MNHNY and CDR2 SVGAGI (reference sequence). CDR3 coding DNA: TGTGCCAGCAGCCAACAGGGTAGCGACACTGAAGCTTTCTTT. Protein product: CASSQQGSDTEAFF.

The V call is TRBV27, the J call TRBJ2-3; perhaps TRBD1 as D (5 bases). The CDR3 contains 16 residues. Trimming took 1 base from V and 2 from J, leaving 13 bases between them. CDR1 MNHEY and CDR2 SMNVEV come from the germline V gene (reference sequence). CDR3 bases: TGTGCCAGCAGTTTATGGGGCCCGACAGTCACAGATACGCAGTATTTT. Its protein product is CASSLWGPTVTDTQYF.

V usage is TRBV5-1 and J usage is TRBJ2-3; weak D call: TRBD2 (6 bases). Trimming shortened V by 4 bases and J by 2 bases, and 11 bases separated the two germline ends. The CDR3 is 14 amino acids. Germline CDR1 reads SGHRS; CDR2 reads YFSETQ. In nucleotides, the CDR3 is TGCGCCAGCAGCCCGGGCGGGGCCACAGATACGCAGTATTTT. It codes for CASSPGGATDTQYF.

The rearrangement joins TRBV2 to TRBJ2-4; weak D call: TRBD2 (5 bases). Trimming stripped 8 bases from V and 7 bases from J, with 15 bases between. Germline V gene data show CDR1 as SNHLY and CDR2 as FYNNEI. CDR3 length: 13 residues. The CDR3 is CASLSLPGNIQYF. The CDR3 DNA reads as TGTGCCAGCCTCAGTTTACCGGGGAACATTCAGTACTTC.

The chain links TRBV27 to TRBJ2-1, with D perhaps matching TRBD2 (6 bases). The CDR3 totals 14 residues. Trimming took 7 bases from V and 6 from J, leaving 16 bases between them. The germline gives CDR1 MNHEY, CDR2 SMNVEV (reference sequence). The DNA of the CDR3 is TGTGCCAGCAAAAACTTACTGGAGGGCAATGAGCAGTTCTTC. Residues: CASKNLLEGNEQFF.

The V call is TRBV18, the J call TRBJ2-3; 10 nucleotides match TRBD2. Trimming took 3 bases from V and 3 from J; bases not matched to a gene: 9. The length of the CDR3 is 17 residues. Germline CDR1 reads KGHSH; CDR2 reads LQKENI. The CDR3 sequence: CASSPWASGSRTDTQYF. The CDR3, as DNA: TGTGCCAGCTCACCTTGGGCTAGCGGGAGCCGAACAGATACGCAGTATTTT.

This chain uses TRBV28 with TRBJ1-1; 10 nucleotides align to TRBD1. V lost 8 bases and J lost 4; bases outside the gene matches: 10. This CDR3 has 15 amino acids. The V gene's germline CDR1 is MDHEN and CDR2 SYDVKM. CDR3 region: CASLQTGGIGTEAFF. The CDR3 DNA reads as TGTGCCAGCCTCCAGACAGGGGGCATTGGCACTGAAGCTTTCTTT.

This chain connects TRBV19 to TRBJ2-6; possible D gene TRBD1, 5 bases. Germline CDR1 reads LNHDA; CDR2 reads SQIVND (reference sequence). The V and J ends lost 0 bases and 4 bases respectively, with 13 bases between them. The CDR3 is made up of 17 amino acids. This CDR3 reads CASSIDAQGTGANVLTF. The CDR3 nucleotides read TGTGCCAGTAGTATAGATGCGCAGGGAACCGGGGCCAACGTCCTGACTTTC.

This sequence joins TRBV19 and TRBJ2-1; D gene unclear. Germline lookup yields CDR1 LNHDA and CDR2 SQIVND (reference sequence). V was trimmed by 6 bases and J by 2 bases, leaving 14 bases between them. This CDR3 comprises 15 residues. CDR3 in amino acids: CASRLFEATYNEQFF. The DNA for the CDR3 is TGTGCCAGTAGACTCTTCGAGGCGACCTACAATGAGCAGTTCTTC. The full variable domain, in which reference TRBV19 and TRBJ2-1 provide the parts outside the CDR3, is DGGITQSPKYLFRKEGQNVTLSCEQNLNHDAMYWYRQDPGQGLRLIYYSQIVNDFQKGDIAEGYSVSREKKESFPLTVTSAQKNPTAFYLCASRLFEATYNEQFFGPGTRLTVL.